This T cell receptor (beta chain) stems from a study of CD8+CD57+ T cells in acquired aplastic anemia. Genomic DNA, serving as template, underwent TCR beta VDJ and CDR3 profiling. From the reads, TCRdb called clonotypes with MiXCR, one entry per CDR3 protein. Of over 150,000 distinct CDR3 sequences listed, 71% are singletons. Concerning this clonotype itself: Its cognate antigen is unknown. An end of the junction does not agree with germline; a read error may underlie this.

It was patients with CD8+CD57+ cell expansion by flow cytometry who were chosen for sequencing. Points from the study as a whole: Controls did not differ significantly from patients in CD8+ Simpson's diversity.

The CDR3 has 14 residues. The germline CDR1 and CDR2 sequences are SNHLY and FYNNEI. Sequencing used sorted CD4+, CD8+, or CD8+CD57+ T cells (not recorded which) from PBMCs. The receptor was derived from a human donor with aplastic anemia. The rearrangement uses TRBV2 and TRBJ2-5; D uncertain. The CDR3 region has the DNA TGTGCCAGCAGATGGGTGTCTAGTGGTGAGACACAGTACTTC. Protein sequence: CASRWVSSGETQYF.